Below are 7 T cell receptor beta chains sequenced from a single sample in a study of T cells after yellow fever vaccination. One entry per CDR3 protein results from TCRdb running MiXCR on the 5' RACE reads. The sample includes around 15,000 distinct CDR3 sequences, approximately 4.1% of them seen just once. The source material was PBMCs, either bulk or a sorted T-cell subset (CD4+, CD8+, memory, or dextramer-sorted; not recorded which), sampled 15 days after the yellow fever booster vaccination. The receptors here all came from a man aged 30 to 45 who received the YFV17D yellow fever vaccine.

This clonotype was recorded at least ten times. The junction departs from the called germline gene at one end, perhaps through a read error. The V call is TRBV20-1, the J call TRBJ2-7; D may be TRBD1 (6 bases). Germline V gives CDR1 DFQATT, CDR2 SNEGSKA (reference sequence). The CDR3 is 12 amino acids. The CDR3 reads CSARAGRDRTNF. In nucleotides, the CDR3 is TGCAGTGCTAGAGCGGGAAGAGACAGGACCAACTTC.

This clonotype came up many times. The J gene is TRBJ2-1, the V gene TRBV14, with 9 bases fitting TRBD2. Germline-derived CDR1 and CDR2 are SGHDN and FVKESK. Trimming at V came to 5 bases and at J to 4 bases, leaving 3 bases not matched to a gene. The CDR3 has 14 amino acids. The DNA of the CDR3 is TGTGCCAGCAGCTTACTAGCGGGTTACAATGAGCAGTTCTTC. This gives the protein CASSLLAGYNEQFF.

This clonotype appeared many times. This rearrangement joins TRBV27 to TRBJ2-5; D perhaps matches TRBD2 (6 bases). The length of the CDR3 is 20 residues. The germline V and J ends were trimmed by 0 bases and 1 base, with 24 bases remaining between them. In germline, CDR1 is MNHEY, CDR2 SMNVEV (reference sequence). Written as DNA, the CDR3 is TGTGCCAGCAGTTTATCTCCCCCCCTACTAGCAACTGAAAGCCAAGAGACCCAGTACTTC. It specifies CASSLSPPLLATESQETQYF.

In this sample, this clonotype is medium-sized. V gene TRBV7-2 combines with J gene TRBJ2-7; TRBD2 matches at 12 bases. The CDR3 spans 15 residues. The V segment lost 3 bases and the J segment 4 bases; nucleotides outside the gene matches: 4. Germline CDR1 reads SGHTA; CDR2 reads FQGNSA. The CDR3 DNA reads TGTGCCAGCAGCTTTTCGACTAGCGGGAGTTACGAGCAGTACTTC. Amino acid sequence: CASSFSTSGSYEQYF.

This clonotype was seen at least ten times. The chain recombines TRBV6-1 with TRBJ2-3; a possible D gene is TRBD1 (5 bases). The germline CDR1 and CDR2 sequences are MNHNS and SASEGT. Trimming removed 4 bases at V and 5 bases at J, with 13 bases between. This CDR3 spans 14 amino acids. Here the CDR3 DNA reads TGTGCCAGCAGTGGGAGCCCAGGGCAAGATACGCAGTATTTT. Its translation is CASSGSPGQDTQYF.

This clonotype was picked up many times. The rearrangement joins TRBV9 to TRBJ2-3; a possible D gene is TRBD2 (6 bases). Germline V CDR1 and CDR2: SGDLS, YYNGEE. CDR3 length: 15 amino acids. Trimming pared 0 bases from V and 3 bases from J, leaving 11 bases between. CDR3 sequence: CASSVDEGGTDTQYF. In nucleotides, the CDR3 is TGTGCCAGCAGCGTAGATGAGGGAGGAACAGATACGCAGTATTTT.

This clonotype was observed at least ten times. The chain combines TRBV25-1 with TRBJ1-1; D gene unclear. V was shortened by 1 base and J by 0 bases, with 9 bases between the two germline ends. Per the germline V gene, CDR1 is MGHDK and CDR2 is SYGVNS. The CDR3 has 15 amino acids. This CDR3 reads CASSESGRMNTEAFF. Written as DNA, the CDR3 is TGTGCCAGCAGTGAATCTGGTCGGATGAACACTGAAGCTTTCTTT.